The source of this T cell receptor (beta chain) is a study of cytomegalovirus exposure and HLA in healthy donors. As for the study in general: Among about 179 million T cells, an earlier analysis found about 110 million unique TCR beta sequences. Study results and caveats: With DRB1 most and HLA-C fewest, TCR association rates differed between HLA loci in a later analysis. TCR beta chains numbering some 160 were designated cytomegalovirus-associated.

The PCR ran on 60 Vbeta and 13 Jbeta primers. Using immunoSEQ multiplex PCR, the repertoire was profiled, and TCRdb retains in-frame clones only, with some absent. The sample records about 80,000 clones, around 80% being singletons. Trimming took off 1 base at V and 2 bases at J, with 9 bases between the two ends. The CDR3 loop spans 15 amino acids. Germline V CDR1 and CDR2: SGHAT, FQNNGV. For this clone: Its antigen is unidentified.

This rearrangement joins TRBV11-2 to TRBJ2-1, with D perhaps TRBD2 (6 bases). Sequenced material: PBMCs. The TCR comes from a man aged 25-40 years in good health and CMV-seronegative. Written as DNA, the CDR3 is TGTGCCAGCAGCTTAGGGGTAGCGGCCTACAATGAGCAGTTCTTC. It is translated as CASSLGVAAYNEQFF.